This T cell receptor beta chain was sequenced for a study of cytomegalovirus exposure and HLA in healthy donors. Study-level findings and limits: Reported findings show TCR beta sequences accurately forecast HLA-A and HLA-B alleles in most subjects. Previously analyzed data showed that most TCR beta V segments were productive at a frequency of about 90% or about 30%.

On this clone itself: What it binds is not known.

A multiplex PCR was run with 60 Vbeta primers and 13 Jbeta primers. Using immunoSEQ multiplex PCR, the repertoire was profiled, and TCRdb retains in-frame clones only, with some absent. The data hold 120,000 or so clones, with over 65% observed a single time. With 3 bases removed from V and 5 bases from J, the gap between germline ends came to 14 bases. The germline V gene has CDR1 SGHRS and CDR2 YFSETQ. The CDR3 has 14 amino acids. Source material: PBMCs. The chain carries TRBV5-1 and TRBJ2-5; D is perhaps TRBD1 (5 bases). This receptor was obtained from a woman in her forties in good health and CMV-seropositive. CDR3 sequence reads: CASSSQGLEETQYF. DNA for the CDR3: TGCGCCAGCAGCTCTCAGGGCCTTGAGGAGACCCAGTACTTC.